The entry below gives a single TCR beta chain sequence along with its context. Recruitment covered roughly 22 US areas and drew participants whose ages spanned about 18 to 95 years. These data belong to a study of blood T cell repertoires in COVID-19. The CDR3 has 15 residues. Germline loops: CDR1 KGHSH, CDR2 LQKENI. V was clipped by 3 bases and J by 2 bases, with 12 bases between them. Only in-frame clones appear in the TCRdb table, and some are missing; sequencing was by immunoSEQ multiplex PCR. The repertoire holds around 160,000 clones, 85% to 90% seen once, with approximately 1.2% in the top ten.

The source material was PBMCs or T cells enriched from blood (not recorded which). The genes are TRBV18 and TRBJ2-3; no definite D call. The receptor comes from a woman aged 30 to 39 with acute COVID-19. CDR3 bases: TGTGCCAGCTCACCGGTGGCAGAAAACACAGATACGCAGTATTTT. Protein product: CASSPVAENTDTQYF.